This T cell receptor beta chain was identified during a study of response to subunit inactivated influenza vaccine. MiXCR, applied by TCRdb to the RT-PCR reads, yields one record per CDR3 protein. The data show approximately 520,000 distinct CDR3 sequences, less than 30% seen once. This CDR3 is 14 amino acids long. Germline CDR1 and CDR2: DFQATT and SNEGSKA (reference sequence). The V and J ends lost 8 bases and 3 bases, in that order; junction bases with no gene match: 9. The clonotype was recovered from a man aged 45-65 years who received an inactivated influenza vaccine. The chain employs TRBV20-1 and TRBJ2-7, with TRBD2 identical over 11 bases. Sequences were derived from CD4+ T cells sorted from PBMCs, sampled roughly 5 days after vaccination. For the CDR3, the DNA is TGCAGTACTAACGTACTAGCGGGGGACTACGAGCAGTACTTC. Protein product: CSTNVLAGDYEQYF.